The entry below describes one T cell receptor (beta chain). These data come from a study of blood T cell repertoires in COVID-19. The germline V gene has CDR1 SNHLY and CDR2 FYNNEI. CDR3 length equals 14 residues. Trimming pared 2 bases from V and 4 bases from J, leaving 11 bases between. Sequencing was performed with immunoSEQ multiplex PCR; in TCRdb, only in-frame clones are kept and a portion is missing. In the table there are roughly 300,000 clones, under 95% of which are singletons. This clonotype was obtained from a woman in her twenties or thirties who had recovered from COVID-19. The specimen sequenced was PBMCs or T cells enriched from blood (not recorded which). V usage is TRBV2 and J usage is TRBJ1-1; no clear D. CDR3: CASSEREYSTEAFF. For the CDR3, the DNA is TGTGCCAGCAGTGAACGGGAATATTCCACTGAAGCTTTCTTT.